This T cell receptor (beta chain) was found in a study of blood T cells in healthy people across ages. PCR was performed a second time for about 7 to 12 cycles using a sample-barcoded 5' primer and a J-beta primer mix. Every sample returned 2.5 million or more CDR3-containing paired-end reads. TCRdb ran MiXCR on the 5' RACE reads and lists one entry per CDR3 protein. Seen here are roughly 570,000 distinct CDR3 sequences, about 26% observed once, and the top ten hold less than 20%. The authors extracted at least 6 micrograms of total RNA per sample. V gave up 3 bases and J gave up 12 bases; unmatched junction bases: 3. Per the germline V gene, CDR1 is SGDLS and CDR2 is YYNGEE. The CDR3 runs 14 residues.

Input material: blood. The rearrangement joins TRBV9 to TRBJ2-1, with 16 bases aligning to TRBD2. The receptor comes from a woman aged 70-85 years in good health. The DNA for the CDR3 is TGTGCCAGCAGCGCGGGACTAGCGGGGGGGTTGCAGTTCTTC. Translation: CASSAGLAGGLQFF.